This T cell receptor beta chain came from a study of response to subunit inactivated influenza vaccine. This clonotype was seen a single time. Antigen specificity is unknown. Trimming left V 4 bases short and J 5 bases short, with 17 bases between. This CDR3 is built from 15 residues. The germline V gene has CDR1 MGHDK and CDR2 SYGVNS. Via MiXCR, TCRdb re-called the RT-PCR reads, giving one row per CDR3 protein. This repertoire shows roughly 500,000 distinct CDR3 sequences, more than 15% found once; its top ten account for less than 4%. Study-wide points: Each seasonal influenza vaccination recruits few new T cells, the authors suggested.

This TCR derives from a man between 45 and 75 years old who received an inactivated influenza vaccine. The source material was CD4+ T cells sorted from PBMCs, sampled approximately 25 months after vaccination. This chain links TRBV25-1 with TRBJ1-1; tentatively, D is TRBD1 (6 bases). In DNA, the CDR3 is TGTGCCAGCAGTGCGAACTTGGGGGGCGCGACTGAAGCTTTCTTT. Its protein product is CASSANLGGATEAFF. Filled out from reference TRBV25-1 and TRBJ1-1, the complete variable domain reads EADIYQTPRYLVIGTGKKITLECSQTMGHDKMYWYQQDPGMELHLIHYSYGVNSTEKGDLSSESTVSRIRTEHFPLTLESARPSHTSQYLCASSANLGGATEAFFGQGTRLTVV.